The 12 T cell receptor beta chains reported below all come from one sample, sequenced in a study of response to subunit inactivated influenza vaccine. TCRdb re-derived calls from the RT-PCR reads in MiXCR, one entry per CDR3 protein. Altogether around 540,000 distinct CDR3 sequences are present, about 10% being singletons, with the ten largest covering roughly 10%. The sequencing here drew on PBMCs from blood, taken on the day of vaccination. All receptors come from a man aged 50 or older who received an inactivated influenza vaccine.

This clonotype was counted between two and nine times. The J gene is TRBJ2-7, the V gene TRBV20-1; 12 nucleotides align to TRBD2. The ends lost 5 bases at V and 6 bases at J; junction bases unmatched: 11. Germline V gives CDR1 DFQATT, CDR2 SNEGSKA (reference sequence). This CDR3 has 15 amino acids. The CDR3 loop is CSADIASGGAGEQYF. The CDR3, as DNA: TGCAGTGCTGACATAGCTAGCGGGGGGGCGGGCGAGCAGTACTTC.

This clonotype occurred many times. This chain links TRBV7-2 with TRBJ2-7; D gene ambiguous. Germline V gene sequence: CDR1 SGHTA, CDR2 FQGNSA. This CDR3 contains 14 residues. V was cut by 1 base and J by 3 bases, with 10 bases left in between. CDR3 DNA: TGTGCCAGCAGCTTAGGGGCGGAACTCTACGAGCAGTACTTC. Protein: CASSLGAELYEQYF.

This clonotype was counted only a few times. This chain uses TRBV15 with TRBJ2-1; 9 bases line up with TRBD2. After removal of 0 bases from V and 8 bases from J, the junction contained 5 bases not matched to a gene. The CDR3 is 15 amino acids. Germline V gene data show CDR1 as LNHNV and CDR2 as YYDKDF (reference sequence). The CDR3 nucleotides are TGTGCCACCAGCAGAGATCAGGGCGGGGGGGATGAGCAGTTCTTC. Its protein product is CATSRDQGGGDEQFF. The variable domain in full, completed from reference TRBV15 and TRBJ2-1, reads DAMVIQNPRYQVTQFGKPVTLSCSQTLNHNVMYWYQQKSSQAPKLLFHYYDKDFNNEADTPDNFQSRRPNTSFCFLDIRSPGLGDTAMYLCATSRDQGGGDEQFFGPGTRLTVL.

This chain connects TRBV29-1 to TRBJ2-5; 9 nucleotides agree with TRBD1. Germline lookup yields CDR1 SQVTM and CDR2 ANQGSEA. The CDR3 has 16 residues. The trim removed 6 bases at V and 0 bases at J, leaving 11 bases unmatched. CDR3 nucleotide sequence: TGCAGCGTAGAATTCACAGGGGGCTGGTACCAAGAGACCCAGTACTTC. This sequence encodes CSVEFTGGWYQETQYF.

This rearrangement joins TRBV6-2 or TRBV6-3 to TRBJ2-7; D unresolved. V lost 0 bases to trimming and J lost 7 bases, with 22 bases between them. Germline CDR1 is MNHEY and CDR2 is SVGEGT. This CDR3 region has 17 residues. In DNA form, the CDR3 reads TGTGCCAGCAGTTACTCGCAATTTAGGATGGGCGGTGGGGAGCAGTACTTC. Protein product: CASSYSQFRMGGGEQYF.

This clonotype was detected ten times or more. The J gene is TRBJ1-2, the V gene TRBV12-3 or TRBV12-4; tentatively, D is TRBD1 (6 bases). The CDR3 extends over 14 amino acids. V lost 5 bases and J 6 bases, leaving 16 bases between the germline ends. The CDR3 region is CASSTMGGRDGYTF. The DNA for the CDR3 is TGTGCCAGCAGTACGATGGGGGGCCGCGATGGCTACACCTTC.

V gene TRBV5-1 combines with J gene TRBJ2-3, with D uncertain. V was shortened by 1 base and J by 4 bases, with 10 bases between the two germline ends. The CDR3 is 14 amino acids. CDR1 and CDR2 from the germline V gene are SGHRS and YFSETQ. The CDR3 region is CASSLIQPADTQYF. The CDR3 region has the DNA TGCGCCAGCAGCTTGATCCAGCCCGCAGATACGCAGTATTTT.

The gene calls are TRBV7-3 and TRBJ2-3; 11 nucleotides agree with TRBD1. Germline V gene lookup returns CDR1 SGHTA and CDR2 FQGTGA. The CDR3 is 12 residues long. V lost 5 bases, J lost 10 bases, and 2 bases stayed unmatched. CDR3 loop: CASSQGQGAQYF. The DNA of the CDR3 is TGTGCCAGCAGCCAGGGACAGGGGGCGCAGTATTTT.

This clonotype was seen at least ten times. V gene TRBV7-2 combines with J gene TRBJ1-2; D gene unclear. Looked up from germline, CDR1 is SGHTA and CDR2 is FQGNSA. This CDR3 contains 13 residues. V gave up 6 bases and J gave up 3 bases, with 11 bases separating them. The CDR3 spells CASRRTGDYGYTF. For the CDR3, the DNA is TGTGCCAGCAGGAGAACCGGGGACTATGGCTACACCTTC. The full variable domain, rest sourced from reference TRBV7-2 and TRBJ1-2, is GAGVSQSPSNKVTEKGKDVELRCDPISGHTALYWYRQSLGQGLEFLIYFQGNSAPDKSGLPSDRFSAERTGGSVSTLTIQRTQQEDSAVYLCASRRTGDYGYTFGSGTRLTVV.

The table lists this clonotype with many counts. V gene TRBV5-4 combines with J gene TRBJ2-3; 10 nucleotides align to TRBD2. The CDR3 has 15 residues. Trimming at V came to 4 bases and at J to 6 bases, leaving 8 bases not matched to a gene. The germline V gene encodes CDR1 SGHNT and CDR2 YYREEE (reference sequence). CDR3 loop: CASSQQASGSDTQYF. CDR3 DNA sequence: TGTGCCAGCAGCCAGCAGGCTAGCGGGAGTGATACGCAGTATTTT.

This clonotype came up a few times. The J gene is TRBJ1-1, the V gene TRBV20-1; 7 nucleotides line up with TRBD1. The CDR3 is made up of 13 amino acids. The trim removed 3 bases at V and 6 bases at J, leaving 7 bases unmatched. Germline V gene lookup returns CDR1 DFQATT and CDR2 SNEGSKA (reference sequence). CDR3: CSASDRALAEAFF. The CDR3 nucleotides are TGCAGTGCTAGCGACAGGGCGCTGGCTGAAGCTTTCTTT.

The CDR3 is CASSTPRDRAYEQYF. CDR3 nucleotides: TGTGCCAGCAGTACCCCCCGGGACAGGGCCTACGAGCAGTACTTC. The J gene is TRBJ2-7, the V gene TRBV6-2 or TRBV6-3; 9 bases agree with TRBD1. V gave up 5 bases and J gave up 2 bases; unmatched junction bases: 7. The germline V gene has CDR1 MNHEY and CDR2 SVGEGT. The CDR3 is made up of 15 amino acids.